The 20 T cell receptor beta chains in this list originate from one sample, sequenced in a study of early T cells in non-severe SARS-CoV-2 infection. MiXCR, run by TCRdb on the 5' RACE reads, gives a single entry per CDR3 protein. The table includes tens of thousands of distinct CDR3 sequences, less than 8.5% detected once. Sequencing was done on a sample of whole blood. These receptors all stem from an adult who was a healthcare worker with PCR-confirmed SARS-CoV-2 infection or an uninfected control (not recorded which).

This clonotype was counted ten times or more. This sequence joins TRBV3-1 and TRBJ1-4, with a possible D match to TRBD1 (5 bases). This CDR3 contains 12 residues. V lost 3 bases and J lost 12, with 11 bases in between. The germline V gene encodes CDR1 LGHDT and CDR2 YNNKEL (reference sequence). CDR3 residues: CASSHPGAELFF. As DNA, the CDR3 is TGTGCCAGCAGCCACCCTGGGGCAGAACTGTTTTTT.

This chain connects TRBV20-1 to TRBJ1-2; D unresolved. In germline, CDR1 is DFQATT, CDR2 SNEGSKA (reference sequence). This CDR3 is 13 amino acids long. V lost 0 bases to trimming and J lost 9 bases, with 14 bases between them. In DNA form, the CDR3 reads TGCAGTGCTAGAGATATGGGCGTGGAACGCTACACCTTC. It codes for CSARDMGVERYTF.

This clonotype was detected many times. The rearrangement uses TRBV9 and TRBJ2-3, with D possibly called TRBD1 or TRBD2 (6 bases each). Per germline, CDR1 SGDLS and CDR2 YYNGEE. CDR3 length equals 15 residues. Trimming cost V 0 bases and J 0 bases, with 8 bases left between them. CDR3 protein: CASSVEGGSTDTQYF. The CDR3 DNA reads TGTGCCAGCAGCGTAGAGGGGGGTAGCACAGATACGCAGTATTTT.

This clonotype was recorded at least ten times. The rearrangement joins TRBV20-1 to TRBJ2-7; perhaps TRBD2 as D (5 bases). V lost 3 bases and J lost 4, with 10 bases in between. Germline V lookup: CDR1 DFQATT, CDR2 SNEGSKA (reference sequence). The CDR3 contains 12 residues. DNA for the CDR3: TGCAGTGCTAGCGGGAAACAGTACGAGCAGTACTTC. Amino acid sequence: CSASGKQYEQYF.

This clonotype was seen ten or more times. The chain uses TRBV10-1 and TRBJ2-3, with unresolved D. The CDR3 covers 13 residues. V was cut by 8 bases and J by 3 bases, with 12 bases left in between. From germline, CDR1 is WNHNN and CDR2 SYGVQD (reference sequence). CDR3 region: CASRAFLTDTQYF. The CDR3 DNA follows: TGCGCCAGCCGGGCCTTTCTGACAGATACGCAGTATTTT.

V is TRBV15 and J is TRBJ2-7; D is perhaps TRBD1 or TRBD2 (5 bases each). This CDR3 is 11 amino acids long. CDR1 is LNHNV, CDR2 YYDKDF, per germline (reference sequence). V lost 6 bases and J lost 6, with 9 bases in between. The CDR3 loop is CATREGPEQYF. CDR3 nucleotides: TGTGCCACCAGAGAGGGGCCCGAGCAGTACTTC.

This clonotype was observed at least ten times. The DNA of the CDR3 is TGTGCCAGCAGCTTAGGCCTACAGGTTTCCTACGAGCAGTACTTC. Translation: CASSLGLQVSYEQYF. The V call is TRBV11-2, the J call TRBJ2-7, with a tentative D call TRBD1 (5 bases). V was pared by 1 base and J by 1 base, with 11 bases between. This CDR3 comprises 15 residues. The germline V gene has CDR1 SGHAT and CDR2 FQNNGV. Full variable domain (remainder filled in from reference TRBV11-2 and TRBJ2-7): EAGVAQSPRYKIIEKRQSVAFWCNPISGHATLYWYQQILGQGPKLLIQFQNNGVVDDSQLPKDRFSAERLKGVDSTLKIQPAKLEDSAVYLCASSLGLQVSYEQYFGPGTRLTVT.

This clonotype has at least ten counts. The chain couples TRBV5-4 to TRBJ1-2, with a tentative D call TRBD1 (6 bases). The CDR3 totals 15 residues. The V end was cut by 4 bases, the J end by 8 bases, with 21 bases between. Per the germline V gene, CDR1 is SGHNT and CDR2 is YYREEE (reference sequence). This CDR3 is CASSRPRDTDEGYTF. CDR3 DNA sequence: TGTGCCAGCAGCCGGCCGAGGGACACCGATGAAGGCTACACCTTC. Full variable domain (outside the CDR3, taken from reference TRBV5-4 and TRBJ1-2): ETGVTQSPTHLIKTRGQQVTLRCSSQSGHNTVSWYQQALGQGPQFIFQYYREEENGRGNFPPRFSGLQFPNYSSELNVNALELDDSALYLCASSRPRDTDEGYTFGSGTRLTVV.

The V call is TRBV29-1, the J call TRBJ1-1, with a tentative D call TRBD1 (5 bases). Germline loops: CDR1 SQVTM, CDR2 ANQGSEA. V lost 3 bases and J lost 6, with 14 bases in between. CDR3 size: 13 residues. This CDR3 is CSVDRGTSPEAFF. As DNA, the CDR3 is TGCAGCGTTGATCGGGGGACCTCCCCTGAAGCTTTCTTT.

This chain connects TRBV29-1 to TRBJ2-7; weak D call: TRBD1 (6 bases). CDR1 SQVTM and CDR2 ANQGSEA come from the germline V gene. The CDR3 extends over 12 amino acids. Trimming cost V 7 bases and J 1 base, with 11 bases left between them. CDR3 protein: CSAGEKSYEQYF. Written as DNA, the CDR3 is TGCAGCGCAGGGGAGAAGTCCTACGAGCAGTACTTC.

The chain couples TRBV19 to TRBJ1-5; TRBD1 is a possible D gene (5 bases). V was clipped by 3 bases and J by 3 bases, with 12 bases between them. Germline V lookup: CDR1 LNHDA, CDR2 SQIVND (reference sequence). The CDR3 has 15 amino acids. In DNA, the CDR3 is TGTGCCAGTAGTATTGCTAAGGGACCCAATCAGCCCCAGCATTTT. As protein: CASSIAKGPNQPQHF.

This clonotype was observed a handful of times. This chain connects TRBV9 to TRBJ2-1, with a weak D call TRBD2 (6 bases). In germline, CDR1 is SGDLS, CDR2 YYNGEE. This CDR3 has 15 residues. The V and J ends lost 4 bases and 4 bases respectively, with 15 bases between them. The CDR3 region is CASSSQRRGYNEQFF. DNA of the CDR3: TGTGCCAGCAGCTCACAAAGGAGGGGTTACAATGAGCAGTTCTTC.

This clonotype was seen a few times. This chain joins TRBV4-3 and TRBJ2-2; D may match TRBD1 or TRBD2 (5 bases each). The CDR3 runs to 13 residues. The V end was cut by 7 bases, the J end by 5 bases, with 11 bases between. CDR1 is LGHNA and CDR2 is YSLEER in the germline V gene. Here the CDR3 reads CASNSGRTGELFF. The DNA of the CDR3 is TGCGCCAGCAACTCAGGGAGAACCGGGGAGCTGTTTTTT.

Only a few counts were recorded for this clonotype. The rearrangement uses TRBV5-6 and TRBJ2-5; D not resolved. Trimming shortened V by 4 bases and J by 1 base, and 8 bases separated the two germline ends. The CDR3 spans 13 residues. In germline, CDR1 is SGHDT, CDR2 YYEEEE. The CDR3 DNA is TGTGCCAGCAGCACCTACATCCAAGAGACCCAGTACTTC. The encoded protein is CASSTYIQETQYF.

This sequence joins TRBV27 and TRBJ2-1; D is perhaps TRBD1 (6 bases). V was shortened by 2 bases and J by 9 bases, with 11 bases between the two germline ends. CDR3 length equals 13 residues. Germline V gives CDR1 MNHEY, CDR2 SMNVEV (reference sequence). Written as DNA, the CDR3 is TGTGCCAGCAGTTTACTGGGGGCGGGTGAGCAGTTCTTC. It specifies CASSLLGAGEQFF.

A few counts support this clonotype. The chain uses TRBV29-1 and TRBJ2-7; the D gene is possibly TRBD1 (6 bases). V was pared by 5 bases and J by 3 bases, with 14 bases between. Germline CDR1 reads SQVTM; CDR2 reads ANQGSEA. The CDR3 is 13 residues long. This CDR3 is CSVTPRTDYEQYF. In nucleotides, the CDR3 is TGCAGCGTTACCCCGCGGACAGACTACGAGCAGTACTTC.

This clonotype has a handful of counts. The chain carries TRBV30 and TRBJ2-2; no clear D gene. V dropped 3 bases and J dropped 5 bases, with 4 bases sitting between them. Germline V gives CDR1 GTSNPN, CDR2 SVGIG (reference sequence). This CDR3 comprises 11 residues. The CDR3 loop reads CAWRTTGELFF. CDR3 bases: TGTGCCTGGAGAACGACCGGGGAGCTGTTTTTT.

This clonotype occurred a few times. As DNA, the CDR3 is TGTGCCAGCAGCTTATGGGCCGGAGGTTACGAGCAGTACTTC. As protein: CASSLWAGGYEQYF. This chain connects TRBV11-2 to TRBJ2-7, with D possibly TRBD2 on 5 matching bases. In germline, CDR1 is SGHAT, CDR2 FQNNGV. Trimming left V 2 bases short and J 4 bases short, with 12 bases between. The length of the CDR3 is 14 residues.

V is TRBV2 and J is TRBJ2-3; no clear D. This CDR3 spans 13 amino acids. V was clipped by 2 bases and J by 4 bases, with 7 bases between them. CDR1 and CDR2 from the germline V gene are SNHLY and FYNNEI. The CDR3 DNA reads TGTGCCAGCAGTGAACCTTTCGCAGATACGCAGTATTTT. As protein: CASSEPFADTQYF.

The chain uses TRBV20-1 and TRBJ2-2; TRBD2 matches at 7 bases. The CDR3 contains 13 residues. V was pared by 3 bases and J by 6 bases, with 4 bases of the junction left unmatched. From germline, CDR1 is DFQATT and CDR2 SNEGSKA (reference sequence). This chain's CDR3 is CSASLAGAGELFF. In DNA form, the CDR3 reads TGCAGTGCTAGTCTGGCGGGGGCCGGGGAGCTGTTTTTT.